This record concerns one T cell receptor beta chain sequence. CDR1 and CDR2 from the germline V gene are GTSNPN and SVGIG (reference sequence). Between the trimmed V and J ends, which lost 3 bases and 7 bases, there was a span of 17 bases. The CDR3 loop spans 14 amino acids. These data belong to a study of blood T cell repertoires in COVID-19. Study at large: From the United States, Italy and Spain came samples of acute and convalescent COVID-19. The cDNA or gDNA used as material had been derived from T cells, B-cell-depleted T cells, or PBMCs.

Authors' data handling: Amplification from reference gene primers served as the basis for estimated nucleated cell counts. Method: immunoSEQ multiplex PCR; TCRdb's copy keeps in-frame clones and lacks some. D and trimming come from the DNA, and the V and J calls and clone size come from that table. The sample includes roughly 250,000 clones, approximately 85% of them seen just once. The sequencing sample was made of PBMCs or T cells enriched from blood (not recorded which). This receptor was identified in a woman aged 30 to 39 who had recovered from COVID-19. The V call is TRBV30, the J call TRBJ2-3; D might be TRBD2 (6 bases). CDR3 protein: CAWSPATRRNTQYF. The CDR3 DNA reads as TGTGCCTGGAGCCCCGCGACTAGGCGCAATACGCAGTATTTT.